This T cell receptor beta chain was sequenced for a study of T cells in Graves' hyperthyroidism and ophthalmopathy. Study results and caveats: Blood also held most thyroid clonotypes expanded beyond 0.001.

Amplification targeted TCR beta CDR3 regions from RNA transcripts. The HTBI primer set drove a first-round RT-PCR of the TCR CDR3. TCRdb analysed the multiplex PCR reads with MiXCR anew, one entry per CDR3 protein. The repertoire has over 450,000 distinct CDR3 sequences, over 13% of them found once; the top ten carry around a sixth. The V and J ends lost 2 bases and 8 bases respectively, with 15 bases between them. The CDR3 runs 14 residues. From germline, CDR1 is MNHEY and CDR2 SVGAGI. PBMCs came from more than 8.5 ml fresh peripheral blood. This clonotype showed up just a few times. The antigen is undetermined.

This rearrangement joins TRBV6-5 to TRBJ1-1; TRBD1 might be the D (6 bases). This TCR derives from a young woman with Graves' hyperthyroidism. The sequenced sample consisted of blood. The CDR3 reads CASSYKDSLGEAFF. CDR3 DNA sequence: TGTGCCAGCAGTTACAAGGACAGTCTAGGGGAAGCTTTCTTT.